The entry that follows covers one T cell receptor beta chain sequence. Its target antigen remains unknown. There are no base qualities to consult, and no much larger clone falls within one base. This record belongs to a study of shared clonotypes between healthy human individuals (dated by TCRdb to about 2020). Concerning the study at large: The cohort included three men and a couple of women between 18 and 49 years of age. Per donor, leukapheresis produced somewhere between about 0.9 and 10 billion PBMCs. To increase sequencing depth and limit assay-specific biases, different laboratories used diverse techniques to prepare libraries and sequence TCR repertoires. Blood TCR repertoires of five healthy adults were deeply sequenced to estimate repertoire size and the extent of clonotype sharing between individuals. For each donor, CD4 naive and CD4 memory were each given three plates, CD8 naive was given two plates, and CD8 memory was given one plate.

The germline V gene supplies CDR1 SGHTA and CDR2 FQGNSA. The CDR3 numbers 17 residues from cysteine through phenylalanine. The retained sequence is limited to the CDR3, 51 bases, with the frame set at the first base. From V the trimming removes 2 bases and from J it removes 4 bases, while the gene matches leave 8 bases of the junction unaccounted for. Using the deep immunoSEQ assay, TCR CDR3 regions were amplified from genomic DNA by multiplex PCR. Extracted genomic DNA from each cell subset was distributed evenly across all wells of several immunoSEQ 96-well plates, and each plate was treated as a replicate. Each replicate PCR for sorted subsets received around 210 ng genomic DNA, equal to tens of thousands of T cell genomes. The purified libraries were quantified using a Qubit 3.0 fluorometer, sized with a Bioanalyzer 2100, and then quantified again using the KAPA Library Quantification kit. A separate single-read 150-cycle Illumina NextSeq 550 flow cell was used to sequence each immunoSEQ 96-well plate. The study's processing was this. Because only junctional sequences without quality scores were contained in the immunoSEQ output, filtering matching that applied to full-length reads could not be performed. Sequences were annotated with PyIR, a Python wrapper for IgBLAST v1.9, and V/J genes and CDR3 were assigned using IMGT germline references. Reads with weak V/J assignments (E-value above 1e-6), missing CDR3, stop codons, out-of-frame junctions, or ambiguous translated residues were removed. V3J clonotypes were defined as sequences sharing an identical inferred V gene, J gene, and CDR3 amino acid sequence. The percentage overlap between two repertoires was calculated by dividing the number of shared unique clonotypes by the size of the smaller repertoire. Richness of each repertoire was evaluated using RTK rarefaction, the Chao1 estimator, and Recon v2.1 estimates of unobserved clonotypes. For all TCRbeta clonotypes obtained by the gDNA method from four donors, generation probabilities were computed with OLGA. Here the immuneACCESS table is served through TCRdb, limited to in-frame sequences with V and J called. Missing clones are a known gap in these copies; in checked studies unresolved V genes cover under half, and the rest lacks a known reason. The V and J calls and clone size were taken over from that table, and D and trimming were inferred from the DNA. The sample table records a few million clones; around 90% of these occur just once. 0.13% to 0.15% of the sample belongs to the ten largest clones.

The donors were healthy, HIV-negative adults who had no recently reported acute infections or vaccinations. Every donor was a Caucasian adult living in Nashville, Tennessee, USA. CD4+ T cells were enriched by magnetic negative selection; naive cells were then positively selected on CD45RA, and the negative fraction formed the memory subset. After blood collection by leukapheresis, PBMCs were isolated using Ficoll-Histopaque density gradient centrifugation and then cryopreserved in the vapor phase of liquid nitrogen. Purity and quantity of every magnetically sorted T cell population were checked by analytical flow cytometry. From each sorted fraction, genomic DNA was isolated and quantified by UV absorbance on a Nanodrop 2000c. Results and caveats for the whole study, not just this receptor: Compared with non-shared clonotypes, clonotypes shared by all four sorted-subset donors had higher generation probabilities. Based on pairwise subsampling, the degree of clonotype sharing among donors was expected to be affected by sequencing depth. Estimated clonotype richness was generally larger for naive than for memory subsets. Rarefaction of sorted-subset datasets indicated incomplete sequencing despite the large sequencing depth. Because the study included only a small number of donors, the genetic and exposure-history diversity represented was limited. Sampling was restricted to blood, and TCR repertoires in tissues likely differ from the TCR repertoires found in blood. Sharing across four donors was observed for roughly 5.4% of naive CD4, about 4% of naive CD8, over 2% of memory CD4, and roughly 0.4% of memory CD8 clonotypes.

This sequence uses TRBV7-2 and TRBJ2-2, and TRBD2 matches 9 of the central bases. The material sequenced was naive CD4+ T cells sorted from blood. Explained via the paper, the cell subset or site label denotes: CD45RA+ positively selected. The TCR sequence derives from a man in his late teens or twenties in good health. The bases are TGTGCCAGCAGCTTACCCGCGGGAGGGGGACTCACCGGGGAGCTGTTTTTT. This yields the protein CASSLPAGGGLTGELFF.